This passage covers 21 T cell receptor beta chains from one sample sequenced in a study of beta chain features in type 1 diabetes. Broader study findings: Across all four CD4+ subsets, people with type 1 diabetes showed modestly shorter TCRB CDR3s.

Their antigens remain unidentified. TCRB transcripts that were expressed got sequenced, as all of the isolated RNA had been reverse transcribed. Clones were sequenced by immunoSEQ multiplex PCR, and TCRdb holds only the in-frame ones, with some missing. This table holds about 41,000 clones, about 68% found once. The source material was Tregs from blood. The source of these receptors is a man aged 30-40 years with type 1 diabetes. Some clones in this sample may be carry-over from other donors' samples.

This clone was counted a few times. This chain uses TRBV6-6 with TRBJ1-1, with TRBD1 matching 8 bases. With 5 bases clipped from V and 10 bases from J, the junction kept 9 bases outside the gene matches. Germline values: CDR1 MNHNY, CDR2 SVGAGI (reference sequence). This CDR3 has 13 amino acids. The CDR3 sequence: CASSLGQGKRAFF. In nucleotides, the CDR3 is TGTGCCAGCAGTCTCGGACAGGGTAAACGAGCTTTCTTT.

This clone has just a few counts. This chain uses TRBV4-3 with TRBJ1-1; no clear D. The CDR3 sequence is 15 residues long. V was clipped by 4 bases and J by 0 bases, with 12 bases between them. Per the germline V gene, CDR1 is LGHNA and CDR2 is YSLEER. The CDR3 nucleotides are TGCGCCAGCAGCCTGGCGCGACAAATGAACACTGAAGCTTTCTTT. As protein: CASSLARQMNTEAFF.

About this clone: At the DNA level, this CDR3 is encoded by other sequences in the same sample as well. The rearrangement uses TRBV2 and TRBJ1-1; TRBD1 matches 12 bases. The CDR3 contains 12 residues. Germline V gene sequence: CDR1 SNHLY, CDR2 FYNNEI. The V gene end was trimmed by 9 bases and the J gene end by 6 bases; junction bases not matched to a gene: 2. The CDR3, as DNA: TGTGCCAGTCGGGACAGGGGGCCTGAAGCTTTCTTT. Amino acid sequence: CASRDRGPEAFF.

V is TRBV7-2 and J is TRBJ2-1; the D is unclear. The length of the CDR3 is 13 residues. Deletions cut 5 bases from V and 7 bases from J, with 12 bases between. Looked up from germline, CDR1 is SGHTA and CDR2 is FQGNSA. The CDR3 loop is CASSPIIRNEQFF. CDR3 sequence (DNA): TGTGCCAGCAGCCCAATTATCCGGAATGAGCAGTTCTTC. The full variable domain, in which reference TRBV7-2 and TRBJ2-1 provide the parts outside the CDR3, is GAGVSQSPSNKVTEKGKDVELRCDPISGHTALYWYRQSLGQGLEFLIYFQGNSAPDKSGLPSDRFSAERTGGSVSTLTIQRTQQEDSAVYLCASSPIIRNEQFFGPGTRLTVL.

The CDR3: CASSERQGLTSDTQYF. The CDR3 DNA reads as TGTGCCAGCAGCGAAAGACAGGGACTGACGTCGGATACGCAGTATTTT. The chain joins TRBV7-6 to TRBJ2-3; the D gene is possibly TRBD1 (7 bases). Germline lookup yields CDR1 SGHVS and CDR2 FNYEAQ. The CDR3 totals 16 residues. Trimming took off 5 bases at V and 6 bases at J, with 21 bases between the two ends.

The chain carries TRBV10-3 and TRBJ2-3; 8 bases align to TRBD2. V lost 8 bases, J lost 6 bases, and 13 bases stayed unmatched. Germline V CDR1 and CDR2: ENHRY, SYGVKD. This CDR3 has 15 amino acids. The CDR3 region is CAIQQVSGALDTQYF. In DNA form, the CDR3 reads TGTGCCATCCAACAGGTTAGCGGGGCCCTGGATACGCAGTATTTT.

The rearrangement joins TRBV7-9 to TRBJ1-2, with 7 bases lining up with TRBD1. CDR3 length: 13 amino acids. The germline gives CDR1 SEHNR, CDR2 FQNEAQ (reference sequence). J gave up 4 bases and V 1 base, and 0 bases lay outside the gene matches. In DNA form, the CDR3 reads TGTGCCAGCAGCTTAGAGGGGGCCTATGGCTACACCTTC. Amino acid sequence: CASSLEGAYGYTF.

The rearrangement uses TRBV19 and TRBJ2-3; 7 bases align to TRBD2. This CDR3 is 13 amino acids long. V shed 7 bases, J shed 2 bases, and the junction held 3 bases outside the gene matches. From germline, CDR1 is LNHDA and CDR2 SQIVND (reference sequence). The CDR3 protein is CASTGTNTDTQYF. CDR3 DNA: TGTGCCAGTACCGGGACTAACACAGATACGCAGTATTTT.

This sequence joins TRBV7-9 and TRBJ1-2, with 10 bases lining up with TRBD1. The CDR3 has 16 amino acids. J was trimmed by 5 bases and V by 5 bases; bases with no gene match: 11. Per the germline V gene, CDR1 is SEHNR and CDR2 is FQNEAQ (reference sequence). The CDR3 nucleotides read TGTGCCAGCAGCAACCGCCCGGGACAGGGGATGTATGGCTACACCTTC. Protein: CASSNRPGQGMYGYTF.

J is TRBJ2-7 and V is TRBV14; TRBD1 matches at 8 bases. Germline CDR1 reads SGHDN; CDR2 reads FVKESK. This CDR3 comprises 15 residues. The V gene end was trimmed by 2 bases and the J gene end by 5 bases; junction bases not matched to a gene: 8. CDR3 protein: CASSQLSGGPHEQYF. In nucleotides, the CDR3 is TGTGCCAGCAGCCAATTATCAGGGGGCCCCCACGAGCAGTACTTC.

This chain uses TRBV19 with TRBJ2-3; 8 bases fit TRBD2. CDR1 and CDR2 (germline): LNHDA, SQIVND (reference sequence). The V gene end was trimmed by 8 bases and the J gene end by 3 bases; junction bases not matched to a gene: 4. The CDR3 covers 13 residues. As DNA, the CDR3 is TGTGCCAGTCGACGGGGGGGGACAGATACGCAGTATTTT. Translating it yields CASRRGGTDTQYF. The full variable domain, rest sourced from reference TRBV19 and TRBJ2-3, is DGGITQSPKYLFRKEGQNVTLSCEQNLNHDAMYWYRQDPGQGLRLIYYSQIVNDFQKGDIAEGYSVSREKKESFPLTVTSAQKNPTAFYLCASRRGGTDTQYFGPGTRLTVL.

This chain joins TRBV7-9 and TRBJ2-3; possible D gene TRBD2, 5 bases. The CDR3 runs 12 residues. The germline V gene encodes CDR1 SEHNR and CDR2 FQNEAQ (reference sequence). The V and J ends lost 3 bases and 5 bases respectively, with 6 bases between them. CDR3 protein: CASSFSGDTQYF. The CDR3 nucleotides are TGTGCCAGCAGCTTCAGCGGAGATACGCAGTATTTT.

This sequence joins TRBV29-1 and TRBJ1-2; 9 nucleotides line up with TRBD1. The CDR3 contains 11 residues. The germline CDR1 and CDR2 sequences are SQVTM and ANQGSEA. V shed 6 bases and J 5 bases; nucleotides not matched to a gene: 1. Written as DNA, the CDR3 is TGCAGCGTAGGACAGGGGTATGGCTACACCTTC. Protein product: CSVGQGYGYTF.

The chain is built from TRBV29-1 and TRBJ2-5; a possible D gene is TRBD1 (6 bases). This CDR3 is built from 12 residues. Germline values: CDR1 SQVTM, CDR2 ANQGSEA. With 7 bases removed from V and 3 bases from J, the gap between germline ends came to 12 bases. Written as DNA, the CDR3 is TGCAGCGCGTCGGACAGTAAAGAGACCCAGTACTTC. It translates to CSASDSKETQYF.

This clone appeared a few times. The chain employs TRBV5-1 and TRBJ2-3; 7 nucleotides align to TRBD2. Germline assignment: CDR1 SGHRS and CDR2 YFSETQ. Trimming removed 5 bases from V and 0 bases from J; junction bases left unmatched: 9. The CDR3 is 16 amino acids. CDR3: CASSSTPGLSTDTQYF. CDR3 nucleotides: TGCGCCAGCAGTTCTACCCCGGGACTAAGCACAGATACGCAGTATTTT.

This clone was seen a few times. The CDR3 reads CASSLRGPYEQYF. The CDR3 DNA is TGTGCCAGCAGCTTGAGAGGGCCCTACGAGCAGTACTTC. The rearrangement uses TRBV7-2 and TRBJ2-7, with a weak D call TRBD2 (5 bases). The CDR3 contains 13 residues. Trimming shortened V by 3 bases and J by 2 bases, and 8 bases separated the two germline ends. Germline V gene lookup returns CDR1 SGHTA and CDR2 FQGNSA.

This clone has a single count. V is TRBV7-9 and J is TRBJ1-3, with unresolved D. The CDR3 has 11 amino acids. Germline V gene data show CDR1 as SEHNR and CDR2 as FQNEAQ (reference sequence). Trimming stripped 8 bases from V and 6 bases from J, with 8 bases between. CDR3 sequence (DNA): TGTGCCAGCGGAGATGAAAACACCATATATTTT. Its translation is CASGDENTIYF. Filled out from reference TRBV7-9 and TRBJ1-3, the complete variable domain reads DTGVSQNPRHKITKRGQNVTFRCDPISEHNRLYWYRQTLGQGPEFLTYFQNEAQLEKSRLLSDRFSAERPKGSFSTLEIQRTEQGDSAMYLCASGDENTIYFGEGSWLTVV.

The CDR3, as DNA: TGTGCCAGCAGTCCGGGACAGATGAACTACGAGCAGTACTTC. Translated, it gives CASSPGQMNYEQYF. The chain uses TRBV6-6 and TRBJ2-7; 7 positions match TRBD1. The length of the CDR3 is 14 residues. Germline-derived CDR1 and CDR2 are MNHNY and SVGAGI (reference sequence). V dropped 5 bases and J dropped 3; count of bases not matched to a gene: 7.

The chain recombines TRBV28 with TRBJ1-4; D is uncertain. The CDR3 loop spans 14 amino acids. The germline V gene encodes CDR1 MDHEN and CDR2 SYDVKM. V was clipped by 6 bases and J by 5 bases, with 13 bases between them. The CDR3 bases are TGTGCCAGCAGCCATAGCCGGAGGAATGAAAAACTGTTTTTT. As protein: CASSHSRRNEKLFF.

The chain joins TRBV4-1 to TRBJ2-3; 12 positions match TRBD2. The germline CDR1 and CDR2 sequences are MGHRA and YSYEKL. CDR3 length equals 19 residues. The trim removed 4 bases at V and 2 bases at J, leaving 13 bases unmatched. The CDR3 DNA is TGCGCCAGCAGCCGGAGTCAGGGACTAGCGGGTGGGATCACAGATACGCAGTATTTT. Amino acid sequence: CASSRSQGLAGGITDTQYF.

V gene TRBV5-1 combines with J gene TRBJ2-5, with 10 nucleotides matching TRBD1. The J call may be faulty, since TRBJ2-7 better matches the DNA end. CDR3 size: 14 residues. CDR1 and CDR2 (germline): SGHRS, YFSETQ. For the CDR3, the DNA is TGCGCCAGCAGCTCGGGGGACAGGGGCGACGAGCAGTACTTC. Translated: CASSSGDRGDEQYF.